These 11 T cell receptor beta chains share one sample of origin, sequenced in a study of beta chain features in type 1 diabetes. Study results and caveats: Type 1 diabetes patients had moderately but significantly shorter TCRB CDR3s in all four CD4+ subsets.

These receptors' antigens are unknown. Expressed TCRB transcripts were sequenced, since all the RNA that had been isolated was reverse transcribed. Measured with immunoSEQ multiplex PCR; TCRdb has only the in-frame clones, and not every one. The data hold 130,000 or so clones, with approximately 10% observed a single time. The sequenced material came from central memory CD4+ T cells from blood. These receptors came from a man aged 30 to 45 with type 1 diabetes.

Only a few counts were recorded for this clone. The rearrangement uses TRBV29-1 and TRBJ1-1; D ambiguous. The V gene lost 4 bases and the J gene lost 7 bases, with 19 bases spanning the gap. There are 14 residues in the CDR3. CDR1 is SQVTM and CDR2 is ANQGSEA in the germline V gene. CDR3 in DNA: TGCAGCGTTGGTTCCGACCGCCGCGGGAGTGAAGCTTTCTTT. Encoded protein: CSVGSDRRGSEAFF.

V usage is TRBV5-1 and J usage is TRBJ2-1; tentatively, D is TRBD1 (6 bases). The germline V gene has CDR1 SGHRS and CDR2 YFSETQ. With 3 bases removed from V and 0 bases from J, the gap between germline ends came to 13 bases. The CDR3 runs 16 residues. The CDR3 DNA follows: TGCGCCAGCAGCTCGTATGGGACACACTCCTACAATGAGCAGTTCTTC. It codes for CASSSYGTHSYNEQFF.

The chain employs TRBV4-3 and TRBJ2-2; 9 bases agree with TRBD1. The CDR3 length is 16 residues. J was trimmed by 5 bases and V by 4 bases; bases with no gene match: 8. Germline V gene data show CDR1 as LGHNA and CDR2 as YSLEER. For the CDR3, the DNA is TGCGCCAGCAGCCCTTTGGGGGACAGGGAAACCGGGGAGCTGTTTTTT. Translating gives CASSPLGDRETGELFF.

The V and J genes are TRBV6-5 and TRBJ1-1; D ambiguous. Germline values: CDR1 MNHEY, CDR2 SVGAGI. V lost 2 bases to trimming and J lost 4 bases, with 11 bases between them. This CDR3 is 14 amino acids long. Here the CDR3 reads CASSYGQGSTEAFF. The CDR3 region has the DNA TGTGCCAGCAGTTACGGCCAAGGGAGCACTGAAGCTTTCTTT.

In this sample, this clone turned up a few times. This chain joins TRBV19 and TRBJ1-2; 8 bases are shared with TRBD1. With V trimmed by 3 bases and J by 4 bases, 7 bases remained unmatched. CDR1 is LNHDA, CDR2 SQIVND, per germline (reference sequence). The length of the CDR3 is 15 residues. The CDR3 nucleotides read TGTGCCAGTAGTATCCAAACAGGGGGGTCCTATGGCTACACCTTC. It codes for CASSIQTGGSYGYTF.

The J gene is TRBJ1-5, the V gene TRBV2; D might be TRBD1 (5 bases). From germline, CDR1 is SNHLY and CDR2 FYNNEI. This CDR3 is 13 amino acids long. V was shortened by 6 bases and J by 4 bases, with 10 bases between the two germline ends. Here the CDR3 DNA reads TGTGCCAGCAGACCAGGGATAAATCAGCCCCAGCATTTT. This sequence encodes CASRPGINQPQHF. Complete variable domain (other parts from reference TRBV2 and TRBJ1-5): EPEVTQTPSHQVTQMGQEVILRCVPISNHLYFYWYRQILGQKVEFLVSFYNNEISEKSEIFDDQFSVERPDGSNFTLKIRSTKLEDSAMYFCASRPGINQPQHFGDGTRLSIL.

CDR3 sequence (DNA): TGTGCCAGTACGCGACAGGCGAACACTGAAGCTTTCTTT. This codes for CASTRQANTEAFF. The V call is TRBV19, the J call TRBJ1-1, with D tentatively TRBD1 (6 bases). Trimming pared 7 bases from V and 1 base from J, leaving 10 bases between. The CDR3 runs 13 residues. Germline lookup yields CDR1 LNHDA and CDR2 SQIVND (reference sequence).

This clone was recorded many times. V is TRBV28 and J is TRBJ2-7; the D gene is possibly TRBD2 (5 bases). The germline V gene has CDR1 MDHEN and CDR2 SYDVKM. The V and J ends lost 8 bases and 3 bases respectively, with 14 bases between them. The CDR3 length is 13 residues. DNA for the CDR3: TGTGCCAGCGTTGGAGGACTTAACTACGAGCAGTACTTC. It codes for CASVGGLNYEQYF.

The V gene is TRBV6-5, the J gene TRBJ2-3; tentatively, D is TRBD1 (6 bases). Germline loops: CDR1 MNHEY, CDR2 SVGAGI. This CDR3 contains 11 residues. V was pared by 8 bases and J by 6 bases, with 9 bases between. CDR3 in amino acids: CASGTRDTQYF. The CDR3 DNA reads as TGTGCCAGCGGGACACGGGATACGCAGTATTTT.

The V gene is TRBV9, the J gene TRBJ1-1; D unclear. The V gene lost 3 bases and the J gene lost 1 base, with 13 bases spanning the gap. Germline assignment: CDR1 SGDLS and CDR2 YYNGEE. There are 15 residues in the CDR3. The CDR3 here is CASSGLGTANTEAFF. The CDR3 region has the DNA TGTGCCAGCAGCGGCCTGGGCACAGCGAACACTGAAGCTTTCTTT.

The rearrangement joins TRBV6-5 to TRBJ1-2, with unresolved D. The CDR3 contains 13 residues. CDR1 and CDR2 (germline): MNHEY, SVGAGI. V lost 5 bases and J 5 bases, leaving 12 bases between the germline ends. The chain's CDR3 is CASSLPPGYGYTF. CDR3 coding DNA: TGTGCCAGCAGTCTACCGCCAGGTTATGGCTACACCTTC.